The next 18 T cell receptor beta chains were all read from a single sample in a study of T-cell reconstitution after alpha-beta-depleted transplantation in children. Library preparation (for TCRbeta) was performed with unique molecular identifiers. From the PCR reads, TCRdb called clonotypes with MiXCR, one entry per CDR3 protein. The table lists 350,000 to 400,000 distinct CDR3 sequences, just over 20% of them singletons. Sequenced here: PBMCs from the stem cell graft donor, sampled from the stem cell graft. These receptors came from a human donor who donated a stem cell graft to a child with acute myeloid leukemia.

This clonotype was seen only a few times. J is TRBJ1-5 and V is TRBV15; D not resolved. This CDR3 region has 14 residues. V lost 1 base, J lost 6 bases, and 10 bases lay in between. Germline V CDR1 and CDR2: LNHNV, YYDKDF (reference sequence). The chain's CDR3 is CATSRVATTQPQHF. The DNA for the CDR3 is TGTGCCACCAGCAGAGTCGCGACGACTCAGCCCCAGCATTTT.

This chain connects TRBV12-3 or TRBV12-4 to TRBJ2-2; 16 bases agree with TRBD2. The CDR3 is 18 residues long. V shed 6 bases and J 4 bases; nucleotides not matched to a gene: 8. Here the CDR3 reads CASRFSGLAGGATGELFF. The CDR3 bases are TGTGCCAGCAGATTCTCGGGACTAGCGGGAGGGGCCACCGGGGAGCTGTTTTTT.

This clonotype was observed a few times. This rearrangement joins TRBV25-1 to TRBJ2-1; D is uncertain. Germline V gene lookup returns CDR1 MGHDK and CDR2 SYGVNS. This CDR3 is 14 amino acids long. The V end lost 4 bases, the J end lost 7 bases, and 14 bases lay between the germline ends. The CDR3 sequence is CASSASGAWNEQFF. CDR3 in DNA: TGTGCCAGCAGTGCTTCCGGCGCATGGAATGAGCAGTTCTTC.

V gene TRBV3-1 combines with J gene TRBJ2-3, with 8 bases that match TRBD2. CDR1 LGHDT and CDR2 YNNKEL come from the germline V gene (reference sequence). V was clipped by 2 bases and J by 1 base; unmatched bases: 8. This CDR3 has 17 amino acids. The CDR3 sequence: CASSQFSGRAGTDTQYF. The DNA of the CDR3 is TGTGCCAGCAGCCAATTTTCCGGGAGGGCTGGCACAGATACGCAGTATTTT.

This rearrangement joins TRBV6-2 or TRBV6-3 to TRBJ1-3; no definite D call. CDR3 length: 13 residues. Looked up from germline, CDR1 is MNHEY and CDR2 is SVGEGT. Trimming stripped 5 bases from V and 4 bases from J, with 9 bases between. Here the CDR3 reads CASSPDTGNTIYF. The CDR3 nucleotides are TGTGCCAGCAGTCCCGACACCGGAAACACCATATATTTT.

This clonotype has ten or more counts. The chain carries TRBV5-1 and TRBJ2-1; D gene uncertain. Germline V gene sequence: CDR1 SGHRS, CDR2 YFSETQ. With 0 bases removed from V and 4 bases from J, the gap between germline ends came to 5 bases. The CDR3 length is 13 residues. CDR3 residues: CASSLDNYNEQFF. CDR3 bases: TGCGCCAGCAGCTTGGACAATTACAATGAGCAGTTCTTC.

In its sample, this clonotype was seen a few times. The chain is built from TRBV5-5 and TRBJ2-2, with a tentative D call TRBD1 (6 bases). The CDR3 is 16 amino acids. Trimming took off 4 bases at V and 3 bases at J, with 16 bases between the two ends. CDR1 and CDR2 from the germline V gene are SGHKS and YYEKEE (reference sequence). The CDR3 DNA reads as TGTGCCAGCAGCCATCCGGACAGACCCTACACCGGGGAGCTGTTTTTT. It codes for CASSHPDRPYTGELFF.

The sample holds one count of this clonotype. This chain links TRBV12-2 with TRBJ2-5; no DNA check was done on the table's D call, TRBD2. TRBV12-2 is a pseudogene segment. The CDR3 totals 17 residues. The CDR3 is CASRLVLRERTQETQYF. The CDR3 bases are TGTGCAAGTCGCTTAGTTCTTCGGGAGCGCACACAAGAGACCCAGTACTTC.

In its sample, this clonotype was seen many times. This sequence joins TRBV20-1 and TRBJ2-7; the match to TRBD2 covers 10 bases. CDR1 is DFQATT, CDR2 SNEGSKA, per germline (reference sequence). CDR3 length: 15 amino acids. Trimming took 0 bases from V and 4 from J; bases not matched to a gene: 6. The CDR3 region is CSARDNTGLAYEQYF. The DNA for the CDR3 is TGCAGTGCTAGAGATAACACGGGACTAGCGTACGAGCAGTACTTC.

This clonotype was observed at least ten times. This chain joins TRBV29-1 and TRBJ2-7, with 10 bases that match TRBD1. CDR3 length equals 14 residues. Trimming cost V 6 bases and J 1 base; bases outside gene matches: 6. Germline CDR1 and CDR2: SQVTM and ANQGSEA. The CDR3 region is CSVAGTGDSYEQYF. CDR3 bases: TGCAGCGTCGCCGGGACAGGGGATTCCTACGAGCAGTACTTC.

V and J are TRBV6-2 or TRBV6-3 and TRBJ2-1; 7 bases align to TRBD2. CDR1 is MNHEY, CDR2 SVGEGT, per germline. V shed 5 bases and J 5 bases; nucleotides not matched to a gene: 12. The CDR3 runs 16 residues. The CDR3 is CASSTPLAVVNNEQFF. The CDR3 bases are TGTGCCAGCAGTACCCCTCTAGCGGTGGTCAACAATGAGCAGTTCTTC.

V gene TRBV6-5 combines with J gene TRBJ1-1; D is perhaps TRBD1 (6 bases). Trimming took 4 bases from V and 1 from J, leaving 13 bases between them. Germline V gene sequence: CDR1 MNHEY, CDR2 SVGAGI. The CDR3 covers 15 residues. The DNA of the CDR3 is TGTGCCAGCAGTTCAAACAGGGCCCCGAACACTGAAGCTTTCTTT. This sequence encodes CASSSNRAPNTEAFF.

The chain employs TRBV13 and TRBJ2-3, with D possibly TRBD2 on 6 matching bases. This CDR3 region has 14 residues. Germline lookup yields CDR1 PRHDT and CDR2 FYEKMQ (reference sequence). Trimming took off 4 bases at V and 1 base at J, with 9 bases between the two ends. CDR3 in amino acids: CASSYREGTDTQYF. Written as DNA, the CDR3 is TGTGCCAGCAGCTATAGGGAGGGCACAGATACGCAGTATTTT.

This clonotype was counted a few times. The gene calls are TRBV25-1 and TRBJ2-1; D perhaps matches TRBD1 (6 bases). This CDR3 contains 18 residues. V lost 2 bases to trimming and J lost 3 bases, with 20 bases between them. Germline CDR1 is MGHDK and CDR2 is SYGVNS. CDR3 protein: CASSEPRPDRLNYNEQFF. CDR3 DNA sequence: TGTGCCAGCAGTGAACCCAGACCCGACAGGTTGAACTACAATGAGCAGTTCTTC.

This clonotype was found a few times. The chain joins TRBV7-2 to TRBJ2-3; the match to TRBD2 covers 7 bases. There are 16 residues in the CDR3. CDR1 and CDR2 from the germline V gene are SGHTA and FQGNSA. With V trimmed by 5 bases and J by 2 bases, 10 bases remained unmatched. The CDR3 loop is CASSAVAGPATDTQYF. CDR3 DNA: TGTGCCAGCAGCGCAGTAGCGGGCCCTGCCACAGATACGCAGTATTTT.

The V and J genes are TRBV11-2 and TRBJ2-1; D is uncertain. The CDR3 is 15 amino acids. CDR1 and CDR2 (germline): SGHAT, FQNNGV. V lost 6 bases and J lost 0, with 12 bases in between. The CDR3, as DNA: TGTGCCAGCAGTACCGACCACGGCTCCTACAATGAGCAGTTCTTC. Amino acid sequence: CASSTDHGSYNEQFF.

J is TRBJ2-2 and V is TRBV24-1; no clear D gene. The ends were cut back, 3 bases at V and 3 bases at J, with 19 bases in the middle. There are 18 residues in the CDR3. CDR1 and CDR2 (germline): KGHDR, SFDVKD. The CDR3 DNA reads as TGTGCCACCAGTGATCCCCTTGGGGTGCCAGGATACACCGGGGAGCTGTTTTTT. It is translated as CATSDPLGVPGYTGELFF.

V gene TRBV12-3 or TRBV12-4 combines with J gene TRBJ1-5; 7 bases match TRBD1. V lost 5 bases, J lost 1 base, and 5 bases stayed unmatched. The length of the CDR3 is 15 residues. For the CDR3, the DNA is TGTGCCAGCAGTCAGTCGACAGGGAGCAATCAGCCCCAGCATTTT. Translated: CASSQSTGSNQPQHF.